The 25 T cell receptor beta chains listed next were all sequenced from one sample in a study of identical twins. TCRdb redid the calling of the 5' RACE reads with MiXCR, one entry per CDR3 protein. Of approximately 230,000 distinct CDR3 sequences listed, 6.5% to 8% are singletons. The sample also formed part of further work on T cells expressing NK-cell markers.

Sequencing input: CD8+ T cells sorted from blood. Receptors originate from a woman aged 18-29 years in good health.

In its sample, this clonotype was seen a few times. The junction departs from germline at one end; a sequencing error may be responsible. The rearrangement links TRBV29-1 to TRBJ2-7, with 9 nucleotides matching TRBD1. Germline-derived CDR1 and CDR2 are SQVTM and ANQGSEA. This CDR3 region has 15 residues. CDR3: CSAEDAGQGSYEQYF. The DNA of the CDR3 is TGCAGCGCTGAAGACGCGGGACAGGGCTCCTACGAGCAGTACTTC.

This clonotype was detected only once. This chain connects TRBV12-3 or TRBV12-4 to TRBJ2-1; possible D gene TRBD1, 6 bases. V lost 5 bases to trimming and J lost 4 bases, with 12 bases between them. CDR3 size: 14 residues. This CDR3 is CASSGSDRYNEQFF. CDR3 nucleotide sequence: TGTGCCAGCAGTGGCTCCGACAGGTACAATGAGCAGTTCTTC.

Ten or more counts support this clonotype. The DNA of the CDR3 is TGCAGCGTTGAAACCCGAAATGGGCCCCAGCATTTT. Its translation is CSVETRNGPQHF. The chain links TRBV29-1 to TRBJ1-5; D unclear. Per germline, CDR1 SQVTM and CDR2 ANQGSEA. The CDR3 totals 12 residues. The V end was cut by 2 bases, the J end by 9 bases, with 11 bases between.

This clonotype has only a few counts. This sequence joins TRBV4-3 and TRBJ2-2, with D hard to call. Trimming cost V 4 bases and J 4 bases, with 13 bases left between them. The CDR3 is 15 amino acids. Germline CDR1 is LGHNA and CDR2 is YSLEER. CDR3 sequence (DNA): TGCGCCAGCAGCCCCAGCGCTGTCGGCACCGGGGAGCTGTTTTTT. This gives the protein CASSPSAVGTGELFF.

The rearrangement joins TRBV20-1 to TRBJ2-1; D not certain. V lost 4 bases, J lost 4 bases, and 5 bases lay in between. This CDR3 is built from 11 residues. Germline V lookup: CDR1 DFQATT, CDR2 SNEGSKA (reference sequence). CDR3 amino acids: CSANLYNEQFF. CDR3 DNA: TGCAGTGCTAATCTGTACAATGAGCAGTTCTTC.

This chain uses TRBV30 with TRBJ1-1; no clear D. The CDR3 contains 13 residues. Trimming removed 7 bases from V and 5 bases from J, with 17 bases in between. The germline CDR1 and CDR2 sequences are GTSNPN and SVGIG (reference sequence). Here the CDR3 DNA reads TGTGCCTCCTTATCTGAGGGAGGGACTGAAGCTTTCTTT. It encodes CASLSEGGTEAFF.

The chain carries TRBV27 and TRBJ1-1; D not certain. The CDR3 has 14 residues. V was cut by 3 bases and J by 2 bases, with 10 bases left in between. Germline CDR1 reads MNHEY; CDR2 reads SMNVEV (reference sequence). CDR3 bases: TGTGCCAGCAGTTTTGGGAATTATAACACTGAAGCTTTCTTT. It is translated as CASSFGNYNTEAFF.

This clonotype came up many times. The chain has TRBV7-9 and TRBJ2-3; 11 bases are a match to TRBD2. V dropped 4 bases and J dropped 6; count of bases not matched to a gene: 6. The germline gives CDR1 SEHNR, CDR2 FQNEAQ (reference sequence). This CDR3 has 15 residues. CDR3 in DNA: TGTGCCAGCAGCTCCGTGACTAGCGGGGAGGATACGCAGTATTTT. It yields the protein CASSSVTSGEDTQYF.

The CDR3 bases are TGTGCCAGCAGCTTAGTAGGGGGAGTTACAGATACGCAGTATTTT. Its protein product is CASSLVGGVTDTQYF. The V and J genes are TRBV7-2 and TRBJ2-3, with a weak D call TRBD1 (6 bases). This CDR3 region has 15 residues. From germline, CDR1 is SGHTA and CDR2 FQGNSA. V was pared by 1 base and J by 3 bases, with 11 bases between.

The chain links TRBV4-2 to TRBJ2-7; no definite D call. V was shortened by 0 bases and J by 3 bases, with 15 bases between the two germline ends. The CDR3 has 16 amino acids. Germline V gives CDR1 LGHNA, CDR2 YNFKEQ. The CDR3 sequence is CASSQELSQAYYEQYF. In DNA, the CDR3 is TGTGCCAGCAGCCAAGAACTAAGTCAGGCTTACTACGAGCAGTACTTC.

This clonotype occurred many times. This chain connects TRBV4-1 to TRBJ2-7, with D tentatively TRBD2 (5 bases). Trimming pared 0 bases from V and 4 bases from J, leaving 16 bases between. Looked up from germline, CDR1 is MGHRA and CDR2 is YSYEKL. The CDR3 is 16 amino acids. CDR3 sequence: CASSQDPASRIYEQYF. The CDR3 DNA reads as TGCGCCAGCAGCCAAGATCCGGCTAGCAGGATTTACGAGCAGTACTTC.

V and J are TRBV20-1 and TRBJ2-7, with D perhaps TRBD1 (6 bases). Per the germline V gene, CDR1 is DFQATT and CDR2 is SNEGSKA (reference sequence). The germline V and J ends were trimmed by 5 bases and 6 bases, with 8 bases remaining between them. The CDR3 is 10 amino acids. The DNA of the CDR3 is TGCAGTGCTGGGGGCGGCGAGCAGTACTTC. This translates into CSAGGGEQYF.

The table lists this clonotype with many counts. The V call is TRBV12-3 or TRBV12-4, the J call TRBJ2-5; no reliable D call. The CDR3 is 14 amino acids. V lost 2 bases and J 4 bases, leaving 11 bases between the germline ends. The CDR3 here is CASSLMGLGETQYF. The CDR3 DNA is TGTGCCAGCAGTTTAATGGGGTTAGGAGAGACCCAGTACTTC.

This clonotype came up a few times. V is TRBV18 and J is TRBJ2-7; tentatively, D is TRBD1 (6 bases). Germline CDR1 reads KGHSH; CDR2 reads LQKENI. The CDR3 totals 14 residues. Trimming cost V 6 bases and J 2 bases, with 14 bases left between them. Here the CDR3 reads CASSPRGYTYEQYF. The CDR3 DNA is TGTGCCAGCTCTCCGAGGGGGTATACCTACGAGCAGTACTTC.

This clonotype was counted a few times. This CDR3 is CASSLGTSSTDTQYF. For the CDR3, the DNA is TGTGCCAGCAGTTTAGGTACTTCTAGCACAGATACGCAGTATTTT. The rearrangement joins TRBV12-3 or TRBV12-4 to TRBJ2-3; D gene uncertain. With 1 base removed from V and 0 bases from J, the gap between germline ends came to 8 bases. The CDR3 has 15 amino acids.

This clonotype was counted between two and nine times. The chain is built from TRBV7-2 and TRBJ1-5; D remains unclear. Deletions cut 3 bases from V and 9 bases from J, with 12 bases between. The CDR3 covers 13 residues. In germline, CDR1 is SGHTA, CDR2 FQGNSA. The CDR3 here is CASSLEGRPPQHF. The CDR3 nucleotides are TGTGCCAGCAGCTTGGAGGGAAGGCCGCCCCAGCATTTT.

This clonotype was found a few times. The chain couples TRBV6-4 to TRBJ2-3; the match to TRBD1 covers 9 bases. The trim removed 5 bases at V and 9 bases at J, leaving 12 bases unmatched. CDR1 is MRHNA, CDR2 SNTAGT, per germline. The CDR3 contains 15 residues. The CDR3 sequence is CASSPGTGRIGTQYF. The CDR3 nucleotides read TGTGCCAGCAGTCCCGGGACAGGGAGGATTGGGACGCAGTATTTT.

This clonotype was counted a few times. The rearrangement links TRBV10-3 to TRBJ2-6; 13 nucleotides align to TRBD2. CDR3 length: 19 residues. V gave up 5 bases and J gave up 0 bases; unmatched junction bases: 7. Germline V gives CDR1 ENHRY, CDR2 SYGVKD. CDR3 protein: CAISTPGLAGPSGANVLTF. The CDR3 nucleotides are TGTGCCATCAGTACACCGGGACTAGCGGGGCCCTCTGGGGCCAACGTCCTGACTTTC.

This clonotype occurred many times. V gene TRBV2 combines with J gene TRBJ2-2; D perhaps matches TRBD2 (5 bases). Germline V gene sequence: CDR1 SNHLY, CDR2 FYNNEI. The CDR3 spans 15 residues. Trimming left V 5 bases short and J 8 bases short, with 18 bases between. The CDR3 sequence is CASSSVALSGGELFF. The DNA of the CDR3 is TGTGCCAGCAGTTCTGTAGCCCTCTCGGGAGGGGAGCTGTTTTTT.

This clonotype has at least ten counts. The V call is TRBV15, the J call TRBJ2-7; no definite D call. The CDR3 totals 12 residues. In germline, CDR1 is LNHNV, CDR2 YYDKDF (reference sequence). Trimming stripped 0 bases from V and 7 bases from J, with 7 bases between. The CDR3 loop reads CATSRDRREQYF. The DNA of the CDR3 is TGTGCCACCAGCAGAGATCGAAGGGAGCAGTACTTC.

The table lists this clonotype with a few counts. The rearrangement uses TRBV11-2 and TRBJ2-1; D possibly corresponds to TRBD2 (7 bases). Trimming removed 0 bases at V and 9 bases at J, with 18 bases between. Germline CDR1 is SGHAT and CDR2 is FQNNGV. The CDR3 has 16 residues. This chain's CDR3 is CASSLDPGYREGEQFF. CDR3 DNA sequence: TGTGCCAGCAGCTTAGATCCGGGATACAGGGAGGGTGAGCAGTTCTTC.

The table lists this clonotype with a few counts. V gene TRBV20-1 combines with J gene TRBJ2-7; D call uncertain. V was shortened by 0 bases and J by 0 bases, with 15 bases between the two germline ends. Germline-derived CDR1 and CDR2 are DFQATT and SNEGSKA (reference sequence). This CDR3 has 16 residues. CDR3 DNA sequence: TGCAGTGCTAGAGATCTTGGACCTTCGAGCTCCTACGAGCAGTACTTC. This translates into CSARDLGPSSSYEQYF.

The chain recombines TRBV7-8 with TRBJ2-2, with 8 bases lining up with TRBD2. V lost 1 base and J lost 5; bases outside the gene matches: 9. The CDR3 is made up of 17 amino acids. CDR1 SGHVS and CDR2 FQNEAQ come from the germline V gene. This chain's CDR3 is CASSLVAGGPRTGELFF. The CDR3 bases are TGTGCCAGCAGCTTAGTCGCGGGGGGACCCCGGACCGGGGAGCTGTTTTTT.

This clonotype was detected only a few times. In nucleotides, the CDR3 is TGCAGTGCTAGAGATCAGGGACAGACTTCTGGGGCCAACGTCCTGACTTTC. This translates into CSARDQGQTSGANVLTF. The V and J genes are TRBV20-1 and TRBJ2-6; 7 positions match TRBD1. The V and J ends lost 0 bases and 1 base, in that order; junction bases with no gene match: 6. From germline, CDR1 is DFQATT and CDR2 SNEGSKA (reference sequence). The CDR3 length is 17 residues.

On this clonotype: Just one base apart from a much larger clone, this may be a read error. This rearrangement joins TRBV12-3 or TRBV12-4 to TRBJ2-1, with TRBD2 identical over 9 bases. The ends lost 7 bases at V and 1 base at J; junction bases unmatched: 20. This CDR3 region has 20 residues. CDR3 in amino acids: CASTSLGIVASGISYNEQFF. CDR3 DNA: TGTGCCAGCACTTCTTTGGGTATCGTGGCTAGCGGGATTTCCTACAATGAGCAGTTCTTC.